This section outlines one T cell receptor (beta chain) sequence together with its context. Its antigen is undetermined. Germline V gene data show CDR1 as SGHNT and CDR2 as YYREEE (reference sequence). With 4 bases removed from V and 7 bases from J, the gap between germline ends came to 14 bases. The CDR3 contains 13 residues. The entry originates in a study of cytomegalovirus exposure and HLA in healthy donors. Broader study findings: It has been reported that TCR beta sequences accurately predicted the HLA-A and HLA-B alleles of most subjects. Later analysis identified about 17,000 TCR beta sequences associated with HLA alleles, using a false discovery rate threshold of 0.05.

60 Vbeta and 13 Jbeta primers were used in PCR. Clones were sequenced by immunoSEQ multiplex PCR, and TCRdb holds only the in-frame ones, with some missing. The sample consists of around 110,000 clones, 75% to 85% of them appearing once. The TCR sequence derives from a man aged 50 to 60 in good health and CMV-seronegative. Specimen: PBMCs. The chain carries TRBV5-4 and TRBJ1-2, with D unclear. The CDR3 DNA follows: TGTGCCAGCAGCCCAGGTACCTATTCTGGCTACACCTTC. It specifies CASSPGTYSGYTF.